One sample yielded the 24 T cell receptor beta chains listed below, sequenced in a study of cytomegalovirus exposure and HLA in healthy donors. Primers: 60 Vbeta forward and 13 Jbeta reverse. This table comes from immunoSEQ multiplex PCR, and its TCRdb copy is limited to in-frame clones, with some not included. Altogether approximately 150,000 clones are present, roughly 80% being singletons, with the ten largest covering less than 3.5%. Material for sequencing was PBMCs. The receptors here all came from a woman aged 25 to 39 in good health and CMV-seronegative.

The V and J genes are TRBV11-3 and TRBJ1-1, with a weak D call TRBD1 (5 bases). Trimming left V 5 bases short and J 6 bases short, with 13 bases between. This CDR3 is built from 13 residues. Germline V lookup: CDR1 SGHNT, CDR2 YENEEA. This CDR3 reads CASSLIRVPEAFF. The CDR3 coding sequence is TGTGCCAGCAGCCTAATCAGGGTTCCTGAAGCTTTCTTT.

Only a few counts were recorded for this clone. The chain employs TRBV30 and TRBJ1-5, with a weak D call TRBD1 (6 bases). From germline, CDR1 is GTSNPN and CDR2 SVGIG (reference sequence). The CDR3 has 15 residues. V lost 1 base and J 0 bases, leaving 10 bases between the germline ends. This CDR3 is CAWSGTAYSNQPQHF. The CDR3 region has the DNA TGTGCCTGGAGTGGGACAGCGTATAGCAATCAGCCCCAGCATTTT.

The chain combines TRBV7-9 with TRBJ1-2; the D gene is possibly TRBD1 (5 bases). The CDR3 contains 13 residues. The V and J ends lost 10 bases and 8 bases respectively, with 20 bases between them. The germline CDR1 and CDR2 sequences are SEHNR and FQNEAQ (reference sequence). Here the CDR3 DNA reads TGTGCCACTCGAAACGGGGACTTTAGCGGCTACACCTTC. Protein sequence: CATRNGDFSGYTF.

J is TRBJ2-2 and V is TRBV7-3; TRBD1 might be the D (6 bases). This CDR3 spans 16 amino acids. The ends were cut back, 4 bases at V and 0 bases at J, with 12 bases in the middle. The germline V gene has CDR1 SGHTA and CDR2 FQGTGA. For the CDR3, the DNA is TGTGCCAGCAGCTCAACCGGACAGACGAACACCGGGGAGCTGTTTTTT. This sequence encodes CASSSTGQTNTGELFF.

The CDR3 DNA sequence: TGTGCCAGCAGCCGCGGTTTTATGGACAGCGAGTCCTACAATGAGCAGTTCTTC. It is translated as CASSRGFMDSESYNEQFF. The chain is built from TRBV11-1 and TRBJ2-1, with TRBD1 as a possible D gene (6 bases). With 5 bases removed from V and 1 base from J, the gap between germline ends came to 21 bases. The CDR3 length is 18 residues. The V gene's germline CDR1 is SGHAT and CDR2 FQDESV (reference sequence).

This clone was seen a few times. Here the CDR3 reads CASRQKVVANYNEQFF. The DNA for the CDR3 is TGTGCCAGCAGACAAAAGGTAGTAGCAAACTACAATGAGCAGTTCTTC. The J gene is TRBJ2-1, the V gene TRBV7-2, with D uncertain. The germline V gene has CDR1 SGHTA and CDR2 FQGNSA. CDR3 length: 16 amino acids. With 6 bases removed from V and 3 bases from J, the gap between germline ends came to 18 bases.

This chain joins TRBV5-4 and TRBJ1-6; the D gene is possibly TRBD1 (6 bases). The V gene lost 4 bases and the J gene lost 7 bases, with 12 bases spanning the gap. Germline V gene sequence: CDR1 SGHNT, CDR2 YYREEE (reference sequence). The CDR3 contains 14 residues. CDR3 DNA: TGTGCCAGCAGCGAGGGACAAGCCAATTCACCCCTCCACTTT. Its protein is CASSEGQANSPLHF.

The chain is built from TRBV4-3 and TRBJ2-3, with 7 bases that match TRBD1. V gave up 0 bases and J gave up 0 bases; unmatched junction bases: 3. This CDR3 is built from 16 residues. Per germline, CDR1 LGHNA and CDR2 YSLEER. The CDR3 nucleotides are TGCGCCAGCAGCCAAGAGCCGGGACAGAGCACAGATACGCAGTATTTT. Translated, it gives CASSQEPGQSTDTQYF.

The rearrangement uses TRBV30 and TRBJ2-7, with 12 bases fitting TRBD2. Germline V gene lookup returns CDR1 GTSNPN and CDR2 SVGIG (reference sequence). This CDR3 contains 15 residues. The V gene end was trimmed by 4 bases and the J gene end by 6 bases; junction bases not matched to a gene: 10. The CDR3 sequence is CAWTDQALAGGEQYF. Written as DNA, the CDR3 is TGTGCCTGGACCGACCAGGCACTAGCGGGAGGCGAGCAGTACTTC.

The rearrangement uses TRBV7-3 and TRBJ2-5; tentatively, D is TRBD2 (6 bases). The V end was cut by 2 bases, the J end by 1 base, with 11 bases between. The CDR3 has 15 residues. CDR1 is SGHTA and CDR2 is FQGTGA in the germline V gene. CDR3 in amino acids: CASSLDLGGQETQYF. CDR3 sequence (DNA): TGTGCCAGCAGCTTAGATTTGGGGGGCCAAGAGACCCAGTACTTC. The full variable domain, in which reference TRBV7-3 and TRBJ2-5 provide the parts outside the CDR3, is GAGVSQTPSNKVTEKGKYVELRCDPISGHTALYWYRQSLGQGPEFLIYFQGTGAADDSGLPNDRFFAVRPEGSVSTLKIQRTERGDSAVYLCASSLDLGGQETQYFGPGTRLLVL.

CDR3 region: CASSQGQLRTEAFF. The CDR3 DNA reads as TGTGCCAGCAGCCAGGGTCAGTTGAGGACTGAAGCTTTCTTT. The chain couples TRBV13 to TRBJ1-1; possible D gene TRBD1, 5 bases. Germline V gene lookup returns CDR1 PRHDT and CDR2 FYEKMQ (reference sequence). This CDR3 is 14 amino acids long. Trimming removed 5 bases from V and 5 bases from J, with 15 bases in between.

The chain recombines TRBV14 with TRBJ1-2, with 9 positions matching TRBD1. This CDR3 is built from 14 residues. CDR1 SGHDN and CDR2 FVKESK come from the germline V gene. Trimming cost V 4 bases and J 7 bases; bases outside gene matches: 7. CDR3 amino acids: CASSLPGQGLGYTF. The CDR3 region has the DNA TGTGCCAGCAGCCTCCCGGGACAGGGACTTGGCTACACCTTC. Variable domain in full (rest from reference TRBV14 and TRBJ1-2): EAGVTQFPSHSVIEKGQTVTLRCDPISGHDNLYWYRRVMGKEIKFLLHFVKESKQDESGMPNNRFLAERTGGTYSTLKVQPAELEDSGVYFCASSLPGQGLGYTFGSGTRLTVV.

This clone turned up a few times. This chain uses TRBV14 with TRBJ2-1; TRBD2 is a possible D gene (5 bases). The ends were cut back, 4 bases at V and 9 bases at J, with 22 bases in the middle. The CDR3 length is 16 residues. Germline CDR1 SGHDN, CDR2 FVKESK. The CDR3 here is CASSPRVKGGRSEQFF. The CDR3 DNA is TGTGCCAGCAGCCCTCGGGTGAAGGGCGGGCGTAGTGAGCAGTTCTTC. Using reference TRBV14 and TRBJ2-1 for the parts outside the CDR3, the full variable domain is EAGVTQFPSHSVIEKGQTVTLRCDPISGHDNLYWYRRVMGKEIKFLLHFVKESKQDESGMPNNRFLAERTGGTYSTLKVQPAELEDSGVYFCASSPRVKGGRSEQFFGPGTRLTVL.

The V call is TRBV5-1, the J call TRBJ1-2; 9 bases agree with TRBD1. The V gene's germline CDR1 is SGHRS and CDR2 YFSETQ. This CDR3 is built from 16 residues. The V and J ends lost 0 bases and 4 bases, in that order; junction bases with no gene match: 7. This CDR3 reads CASSLGPTGGGYGYTF. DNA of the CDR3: TGCGCCAGCAGCTTGGGACCGACAGGGGGAGGCTATGGCTACACCTTC. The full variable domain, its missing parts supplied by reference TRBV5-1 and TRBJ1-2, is KAGVTQTPRYLIKTRGQQVTLSCSPISGHRSVSWYQQTPGQGLQFLFEYFSETQRNKGNFPGRFSGRQFSNSRSEMNVSTLELGDSALYLCASSLGPTGGGYGYTFGSGTRLTVV.

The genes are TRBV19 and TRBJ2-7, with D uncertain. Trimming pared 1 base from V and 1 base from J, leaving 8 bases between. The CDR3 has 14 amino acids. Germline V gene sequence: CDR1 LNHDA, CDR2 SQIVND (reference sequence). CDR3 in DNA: TGTGCCAGTAGTATAGGTCTGTCTTCCTACGAGCAGTACTTC. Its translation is CASSIGLSSYEQYF.

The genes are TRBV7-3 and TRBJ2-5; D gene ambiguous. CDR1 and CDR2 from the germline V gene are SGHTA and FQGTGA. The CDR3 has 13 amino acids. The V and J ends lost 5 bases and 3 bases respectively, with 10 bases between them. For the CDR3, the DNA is TGTGCCAGCAGCCGATCTGCGGAAGAGACCCAGTACTTC. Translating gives CASSRSAEETQYF.

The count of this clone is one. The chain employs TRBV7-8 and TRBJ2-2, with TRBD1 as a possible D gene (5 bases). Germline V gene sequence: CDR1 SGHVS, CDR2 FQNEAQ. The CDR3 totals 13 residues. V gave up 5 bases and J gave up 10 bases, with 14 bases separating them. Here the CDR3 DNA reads TGTGCCAGCAGCCGACAGTTTAGAGAGGAGCTGTTTTTT. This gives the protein CASSRQFREELFF.

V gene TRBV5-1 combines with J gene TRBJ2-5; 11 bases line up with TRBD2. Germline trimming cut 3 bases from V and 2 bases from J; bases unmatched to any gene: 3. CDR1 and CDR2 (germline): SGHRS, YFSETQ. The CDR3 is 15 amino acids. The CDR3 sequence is CASSSWTSGQETQYF. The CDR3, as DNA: TGCGCCAGCAGCTCCTGGACTAGCGGGCAAGAGACCCAGTACTTC.

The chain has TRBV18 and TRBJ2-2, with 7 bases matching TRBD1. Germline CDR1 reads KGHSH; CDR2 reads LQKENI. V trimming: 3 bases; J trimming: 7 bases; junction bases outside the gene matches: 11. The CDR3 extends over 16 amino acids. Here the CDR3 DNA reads TGTGCCAGCTCACCTACAAGGGGGCGAGTGTACGGGGAGCTGTTTTTT. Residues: CASSPTRGRVYGELFF.

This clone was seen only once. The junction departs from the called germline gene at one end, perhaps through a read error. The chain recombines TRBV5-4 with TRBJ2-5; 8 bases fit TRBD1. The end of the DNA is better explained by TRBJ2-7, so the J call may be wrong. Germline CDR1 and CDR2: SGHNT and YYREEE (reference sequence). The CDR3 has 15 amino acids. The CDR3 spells CASTLDRAPPYEQYF. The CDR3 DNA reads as TGTGCCAGCACCTTGGACAGGGCTCCTCCCTACGAGCAGTACTTC.

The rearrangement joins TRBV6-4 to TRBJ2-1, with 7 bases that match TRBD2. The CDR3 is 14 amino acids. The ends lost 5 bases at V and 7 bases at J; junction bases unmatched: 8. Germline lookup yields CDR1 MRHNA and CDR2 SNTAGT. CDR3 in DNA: TGTGCCAGCAGTCCTGGGGGGGAGGCGAATGAGCAGTTCTTC. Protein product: CASSPGGEANEQFF.

The DNA of the CDR3 is TGTGCCAGCAGCTACTGGACAGGCCAAGAGACCCAGTACTTC. The encoded protein is CASSYWTGQETQYF. This chain connects TRBV7-2 to TRBJ2-5, with 7 bases identical to TRBD1. V was pared by 4 bases and J by 1 base, with 3 bases of the junction left unmatched. The CDR3 is made up of 14 amino acids. Germline lookup yields CDR1 SGHTA and CDR2 FQGNSA. Using reference TRBV7-2 and TRBJ2-5 for the parts outside the CDR3, the full variable domain is GAGVSQSPSNKVTEKGKDVELRCDPISGHTALYWYRQSLGQGLEFLIYFQGNSAPDKSGLPSDRFSAERTGGSVSTLTIQRTQQEDSAVYLCASSYWTGQETQYFGPGTRLLVL.

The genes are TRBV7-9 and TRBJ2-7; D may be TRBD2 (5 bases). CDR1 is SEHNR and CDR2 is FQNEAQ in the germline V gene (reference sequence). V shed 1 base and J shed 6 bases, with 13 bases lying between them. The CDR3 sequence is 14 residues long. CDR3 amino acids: CASSLGVTGSEQYF. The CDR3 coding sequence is TGTGCCAGCAGCTTAGGAGTTACGGGGAGCGAGCAGTACTTC.

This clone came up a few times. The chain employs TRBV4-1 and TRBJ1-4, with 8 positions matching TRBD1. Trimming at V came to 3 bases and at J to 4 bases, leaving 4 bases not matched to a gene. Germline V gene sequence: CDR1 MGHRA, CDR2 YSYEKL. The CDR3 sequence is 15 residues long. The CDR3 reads CASSHGTGFNEKLFF. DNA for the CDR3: TGCGCCAGCAGCCACGGGACAGGATTTAATGAAAAACTGTTTTTT.